The 28 T cell receptor beta chains below all came from one sample that was sequenced in a study of blood T cell repertoires in COVID-19 (TCRdb year 2020). The library was built by means of the immunoSEQ multiplex PCR assay. TCRdb provides this immuneACCESS table in a form limited to in-frame rearrangements. Some clones are lacking; in checked studies, under half of them reflect an unresolved V gene, and why the rest are absent is not known. The sample includes about 280,000 clones, with 75% to 90% observed a single time. The biggest ten clones account for around 4.4% of the sample. Sequenced material: peripheral blood. These receptors were taken from a man aged 35-49 years with acute or convalescent COVID-19.

This clone was observed a single time. The chain joins TRBV6-5 to TRBJ1-2; no firm D call. In germline, CDR1 is MNHEY, CDR2 SVGAGI. The CDR3 spans 11 residues. Between the trimmed V and J ends, which lost 8 bases and 14 bases, there was a span of 18 bases. The CDR3 here is CASGRVGHTTF. Written as DNA, the CDR3 is TGTGCCAGCGGGCGAGTCGGTCACACGACCTTC.

J is TRBJ1-1 and V is TRBV29-1, with 9 bases aligning to TRBD1. CDR1 is SQVTM and CDR2 is ANQGSEA in the germline V gene. V was pared by 4 bases and J by 2 bases, with 8 bases of the junction left unmatched. CDR3 length equals 15 residues. CDR3 region: CSVGLRTGANTEAFF. DNA for the CDR3: TGCAGCGTTGGGCTCCGGACAGGGGCAAACACTGAAGCTTTCTTT.

The chain combines TRBV6-6 with TRBJ2-2, with D unresolved. The CDR3 covers 12 residues. V lost 7 bases, J lost 0 bases, and 3 bases lay in between. CDR1 is MNHNY and CDR2 is SVGAGI in the germline V gene (reference sequence). Written as DNA, the CDR3 is TGTGCCAGCAAGCCGAACACCGGGGAGCTGTTTTTT. It is translated as CASKPNTGELFF.

The chain carries TRBV11-2 and TRBJ2-2, with 7 bases aligning to TRBD1. From germline, CDR1 is SGHAT and CDR2 FQNNGV. The V gene end was trimmed by 4 bases and the J gene end by 6 bases; junction bases not matched to a gene: 20. The CDR3 spans 19 residues. The CDR3 sequence is CASSSQMWWRQGISGELFF. As DNA, the CDR3 is TGTGCCAGCAGCTCTCAAATGTGGTGGCGACAGGGAATCTCCGGGGAGCTGTTTTTT.

This chain uses TRBV11-2 with TRBJ1-2, with D possibly matching TRBD1 (6 bases). Germline-derived CDR1 and CDR2 are SGHAT and FQNNGV. With 5 bases removed from V and 8 bases from J, the gap between germline ends came to 12 bases. The length of the CDR3 is 12 residues. CDR3 in DNA: TGTGCCAGCAGCCGAGTCAGGGGAGGCTACACCTTC. Translation gives CASSRVRGGYTF.

This chain connects TRBV5-1 to TRBJ2-3, with D perhaps matching TRBD1 (6 bases). Per the germline V gene, CDR1 is SGHRS and CDR2 is YFSETQ. The CDR3 extends over 13 amino acids. V was clipped by 4 bases and J by 4 bases, with 10 bases between them. CDR3 loop: CASSLGQSDTQYF. In DNA form, the CDR3 reads TGCGCCAGCAGCCTTGGACAGTCAGATACGCAGTATTTT.

This chain joins TRBV7-6 and TRBJ2-1; 8 bases align to TRBD2. The CDR3 is 16 amino acids. V was pared by 1 base and J by 7 bases, with 9 bases of the junction left unmatched. The germline gives CDR1 SGHVS, CDR2 FNYEAQ. The CDR3 here is CASSLGYQRGRNEQFF. In nucleotides, the CDR3 is TGTGCCAGCAGCTTAGGTTACCAGCGGGGGAGGAATGAGCAGTTCTTC.

As for this clone: The same CDR3 can be traced to other DNA sequences in this sample. V and J are TRBV5-1 and TRBJ2-3; 7 bases map to TRBD1. The CDR3 spans 12 residues. The germline V gene encodes CDR1 SGHRS and CDR2 YFSETQ. Trimming cost V 4 bases and J 9 bases; bases outside gene matches: 5. The CDR3 DNA sequence: TGCGCCAGCAGCCTAGACAGGGACACGCAGTATTTT. Protein: CASSLDRDTQYF.

The genes are TRBV21-1 and TRBJ2-4; no DNA check was done on the table's D call, TRBD1. TRBV21-1 is listed as a pseudogene. The CDR3 is 17 residues long. The CDR3 loop reads CASSLLGTGGAKNIQYF. CDR3 DNA sequence: TGTGCCAGCAGCCTTCTCGGGACAGGGGGAGCCAAAAACATTCAGTACTTC.

The V gene is TRBV12-3 or TRBV12-4, the J gene TRBJ1-1; D unclear. V was cut by 3 bases and J by 10 bases, with 9 bases left in between. This CDR3 has 11 residues. CDR3 amino acids: CASSFGVGAFF. The CDR3 nucleotides are TGTGCCAGCAGTTTCGGGGTAGGAGCTTTCTTT.

The V call is TRBV6-5, the J call TRBJ1-2, with a weak D call TRBD1 (5 bases). The CDR3 spans 13 residues. The V gene lost 5 bases and the J gene lost 3 bases, with 10 bases spanning the gap. Germline V gene sequence: CDR1 MNHEY, CDR2 SVGAGI. The CDR3 DNA reads TGTGCCAGCAGTCCACGGGACTACTATGGCTACACCTTC. Translation gives CASSPRDYYGYTF.

This clone was seen once. V is TRBV5-6 and J is TRBJ1-2; D not resolved. Deletions cut 0 bases from V and 4 bases from J, with 13 bases between. The V gene's germline CDR1 is SGHDT and CDR2 YYEEEE. This CDR3 has 15 residues. The CDR3 loop reads CASSLGSKRFYGYTF. The CDR3 nucleotides read TGTGCCAGCAGCTTGGGAAGCAAACGATTCTATGGCTACACCTTC.

The rearrangement uses TRBV24-1 and TRBJ2-1; 10 positions agree with TRBD2. This CDR3 comprises 15 residues. Per the germline V gene, CDR1 is KGHDR and CDR2 is SFDVKD. J lost 4 bases, V lost 9 bases, and 8 bases had no gene match. The CDR3: CATQAGGPWYNEQFF. CDR3 nucleotide sequence: TGTGCCACCCAAGCGGGGGGGCCTTGGTACAATGAGCAGTTCTTC.

V is TRBV30 and J is TRBJ1-1; D ambiguous. V was shortened by 2 bases and J by 0 bases, with 13 bases between the two germline ends. The CDR3 consists of 15 residues. Germline V gene lookup returns CDR1 GTSNPN and CDR2 SVGIG (reference sequence). Here the CDR3 DNA reads TGTGCCTGGAGTCGGGGAGGAGACTTGAACACTGAAGCTTTCTTT. It translates to CAWSRGGDLNTEAFF.

V usage is TRBV6-6 and J usage is TRBJ1-5, with 9 positions matching TRBD1. The V and J ends lost 10 bases and 7 bases, in that order; junction bases with no gene match: 8. This CDR3 is 13 amino acids long. The germline gives CDR1 MNHNY, CDR2 SVGAGI (reference sequence). The CDR3 DNA follows: TGTGCCACCGCCGACAGGGGGGAACAGCCCCAGCATTTT. It specifies CATADRGEQPQHF.

This clone occurred once. V and J are TRBV27 and TRBJ2-2, with D unclear. In germline, CDR1 is MNHEY, CDR2 SMNVEV (reference sequence). The CDR3 has 12 residues. CDR3 coding DNA: TGTTCGTCAGGCGTCAACACCGGGGAGCTGTTTTTT. It translates to CSSGVNTGELFF.

The CDR3 nucleotides are TGTGCCAGCCCCGCCGGGACAGGGGGAAATGAGCAGTTCTTC. This translates into CASPAGTGGNEQFF. The rearrangement joins TRBV6-5 to TRBJ2-1; TRBD1 aligns across 11 bases. This CDR3 region has 14 residues. Trimming at V came to 8 bases and at J to 7 bases, leaving 7 bases not matched to a gene. CDR1 and CDR2 (germline): MNHEY, SVGAGI.

The genes are TRBV6-5 and TRBJ1-1; D may be TRBD1 (5 bases). The germline CDR1 and CDR2 sequences are MNHEY and SVGAGI. The CDR3 runs 12 residues. V lost 4 bases, J lost 12 bases, and 15 bases lay in between. The chain's CDR3 is CASSSTAQGTFF. In nucleotides, the CDR3 is TGTGCCAGCAGTTCCACGGCTCAGGGTACTTTCTTT.

The chain recombines TRBV6-5 with TRBJ1-6; maybe TRBD1 (6 bases). V was pared by 5 bases and J by 5 bases, with 10 bases between. The CDR3 sequence is 14 residues long. In germline, CDR1 is MNHEY, CDR2 SVGAGI. This CDR3 reads CASSTTGDNSPLHF. The CDR3 DNA is TGTGCCAGCAGTACGACAGGAGATAATTCACCCCTCCACTTT.

V usage is TRBV15 and J usage is TRBJ1-5; no clear D. V was pared by 0 bases and J by 5 bases, with 2 bases between. CDR3 length equals 12 residues. The V gene's germline CDR1 is LNHNV and CDR2 YYDKDF (reference sequence). CDR3 loop: CATSRDDQPQHF. CDR3 sequence (DNA): TGTGCCACCAGCAGAGACGATCAGCCCCAGCATTTT. Based on the CDR3 plus reference TRBV15 and TRBJ1-5, the full variable domain is DAMVIQNPRYQVTQFGKPVTLSCSQTLNHNVMYWYQQKSSQAPKLLFHYYDKDFNNEADTPDNFQSRRPNTSFCFLDIRSPGLGDTAMYLCATSRDDQPQHFGDGTRLSIL.

The genes are TRBV5-5 and TRBJ1-6; 9 bases agree with TRBD1. Germline CDR1 and CDR2: SGHKS and YYEKEE (reference sequence). This CDR3 comprises 16 residues. The V segment lost 4 bases and the J segment 4 bases; nucleotides outside the gene matches: 6. CDR3 sequence reads: CASSRRDRGYNSPLHF. DNA of the CDR3: TGTGCCAGCAGCCGGAGAGACAGGGGGTATAATTCACCCCTCCACTTT.

The rearrangement uses TRBV5-5 and TRBJ2-5, with D possibly matching TRBD1 (6 bases). CDR3 length: 15 residues. V was clipped by 4 bases and J by 5 bases, with 18 bases between them. Per the germline V gene, CDR1 is SGHKS and CDR2 is YYEKEE (reference sequence). The CDR3 is CASSGTGSHGETQYF. In DNA, the CDR3 is TGTGCCAGCAGCGGCACAGGGAGCCACGGGGAGACCCAGTACTTC.

The gene calls are TRBV9 and TRBJ2-2, with a possible D match to TRBD2 (7 bases). This CDR3 spans 20 amino acids. V lost 0 bases and J 1 base, leaving 22 bases between the germline ends. Germline V lookup: CDR1 SGDLS, CDR2 YYNGEE. The CDR3 here is CASSVALIGGVFWNTGELFF. For the CDR3, the DNA is TGTGCCAGCAGCGTAGCCCTTATAGGGGGGGTGTTCTGGAACACCGGGGAGCTGTTTTTT. Based on the CDR3 plus reference TRBV9 and TRBJ2-2, the full variable domain is DSGVTQTPKHLITATGQRVTLRCSPRSGDLSVYWYQQSLDQGLQFLIQYYNGEERAKGNILERFSAQQFPDLHSELNLSSLELGDSALYFCASSVALIGGVFWNTGELFFGEGSRLTVL.

V gene TRBV27 combines with J gene TRBJ2-7; 9 bases line up with TRBD1. Germline V gives CDR1 MNHEY, CDR2 SMNVEV (reference sequence). J was trimmed by 5 bases and V by 4 bases; bases with no gene match: 12. CDR3 length equals 16 residues. CDR3 protein: CASSSIQGARVNEQYF. Written as DNA, the CDR3 is TGTGCCAGCAGTTCAATACAGGGGGCGCGAGTAAACGAGCAGTACTTC.

The gene calls are TRBV11-3 and TRBJ2-2; the D gene is possibly TRBD2 (5 bases). The CDR3 has 12 amino acids. With 1 base removed from V and 8 bases from J, the gap between germline ends came to 5 bases. Per the germline V gene, CDR1 is SGHNT and CDR2 is YENEEA. The CDR3 coding sequence is TGTGCCAGCAGCTTAGCGGGGGGGGAGCTGTTTTTT. This sequence encodes CASSLAGGELFF. The variable domain in full, with the rest retrieved from reference TRBV11-3 and TRBJ2-2, is EAGVVQSPRYKIIEKKQPVAFWCNPISGHNTLYWYLQNLGQGPELLIRYENEEAVDDSQLPKDRFSAERLKGVDSTLKIQPAELGDSAVYLCASSLAGGELFFGEGSRLTVL.

V gene TRBV2 combines with J gene TRBJ1-1; 9 bases match TRBD1. CDR3 size: 14 residues. Germline CDR1 is SNHLY and CDR2 is FYNNEI. Trimming removed 7 bases from V and 5 bases from J; junction bases left unmatched: 8. The CDR3 loop is CASKGTGIGTEAFF. In DNA, the CDR3 is TGTGCCAGCAAGGGGACAGGGATAGGTACTGAAGCTTTCTTT.

This chain uses TRBV2 with TRBJ1-2, with TRBD1 matching 8 bases. Germline V lookup: CDR1 SNHLY, CDR2 FYNNEI. The J segment lost 1 base and the V segment lost 8 bases, leaving 3 bases of the junction unmatched. This CDR3 region has 13 residues. The CDR3 spells CASRTGGNYGYTF. In DNA form, the CDR3 reads TGTGCCAGCCGAACAGGGGGTAACTATGGCTACACCTTC.

The sample holds a few counts of this clone. This chain joins TRBV7-6 and TRBJ1-1, with D unclear. The CDR3 totals 18 residues. CDR1 and CDR2 (germline): SGHVS, FNYEAQ. Deletions cut 5 bases from V and 0 bases from J, with 22 bases between. The CDR3: CASSTHIKITAMNTEAFF. CDR3 DNA: TGTGCCAGCAGCACACACATAAAGATTACAGCCATGAACACTGAAGCTTTCTTT.